Listed here are 20 T cell receptor beta chains from one sample, sequenced in a study of Ad26.COV2.S vaccination and SARS-CoV-2 variants. Here immunoSEQ multiplex PCR was the method, and the copy in TCRdb shows in-frame clones only, minus some. The sample lists 350,000 to 500,000 clones, 90% occurring once. This sample's treatment: over 15 received Ad26.COV2.S at low or high dose, single or two shots; about 5 received placebo; per-sample allocation not given. Samples came from day 63 after the first vaccine or placebo injection. The sample was peripheral blood, taken in a trial of Ad26.COV2.S vaccine versus placebo. The origin of the receptors is a person aged 18-60 years who received the Ad26.COV2.S COVID-19 vaccine or a placebo.

CDR3 residues: CASSTGGRPSEQYF. CDR3 DNA: TGTGCCAGCAGTACCGGTGGACGGCCGAGCGAGCAGTACTTC. The chain couples TRBV6-5 to TRBJ2-7; no reliable D call. The CDR3 has 14 residues. The V end lost 5 bases, the J end lost 6 bases, and 17 bases lay between the germline ends. Germline assignment: CDR1 MNHEY and CDR2 SVGAGI.

The DNA of the CDR3 is TGTGCCAGCAGGGTTGTAGCGGGGAGGGAGCAGTACTTC. Amino acids: CASRVVAGREQYF. V usage is TRBV7-2 and J usage is TRBJ2-7; 8 bases match TRBD2. V lost 6 bases, J lost 7 bases, and 8 bases stayed unmatched. The CDR3 loop spans 13 amino acids. From germline, CDR1 is SGHTA and CDR2 FQGNSA.

The chain combines TRBV27 with TRBJ1-2; 8 positions agree with TRBD1. The CDR3 runs to 15 residues. Trimming cost V 2 bases and J 4 bases; bases outside gene matches: 6. Per the germline V gene, CDR1 is MNHEY and CDR2 is SMNVEV (reference sequence). In DNA form, the CDR3 reads TGTGCCAGCAGTTTACAGGCAGGGGGCTTCTATGGCTACACCTTC. This codes for CASSLQAGGFYGYTF.

The rearrangement links TRBV19 to TRBJ1-5, with 10 bases fitting TRBD1. The CDR3 loop spans 16 amino acids. Germline loops: CDR1 LNHDA, CDR2 SQIVND (reference sequence). J was trimmed by 0 bases and V by 7 bases; bases with no gene match: 6. The CDR3 DNA reads TGTGCCAGTAAACGGACAGGGGGGGATAGCAATCAGCCCCAGCATTTT. Encoded protein: CASKRTGGDSNQPQHF.

The V and J genes are TRBV11-2 and TRBJ2-5; 10 bases are a match to TRBD2. CDR3 size: 18 residues. CDR1 and CDR2 from the germline V gene are SGHAT and FQNNGV. Germline trimming cut 1 base from V and 5 bases from J; bases unmatched to any gene: 13. CDR3 amino acids: CASSLVVLAGVDGETQYF. The CDR3 region has the DNA TGTGCCAGCAGCTTAGTAGTTCTAGCGGGAGTGGATGGGGAGACCCAGTACTTC.

This rearrangement joins TRBV11-2 to TRBJ2-3; 11 bases agree with TRBD2. The trim removed 7 bases at V and 5 bases at J, leaving 2 bases unmatched. Germline CDR1 is SGHAT and CDR2 is FQNNGV. The CDR3 has 13 amino acids. The CDR3 sequence is CASKLAGEDTQYF. CDR3 DNA sequence: TGTGCCAGCAAACTAGCGGGAGAAGATACGCAGTATTTT. The whole variable domain, remainder taken from reference TRBV11-2 and TRBJ2-3, is EAGVAQSPRYKIIEKRQSVAFWCNPISGHATLYWYQQILGQGPKLLIQFQNNGVVDDSQLPKDRFSAERLKGVDSTLKIQPAKLEDSAVYLCASKLAGEDTQYFGPGTRLTVL.

This chain uses TRBV7-2 with TRBJ1-2, with TRBD1 identical over 7 bases. The CDR3 has 12 residues. The junction had 1 base not matched to a gene; V was cut back by 4 bases and J by 5 bases. Germline V CDR1 and CDR2: SGHTA, FQGNSA. CDR3 protein: CASSYRGYGYTF. CDR3 DNA sequence: TGTGCCAGCAGCTACAGGGGTTATGGCTACACCTTC.

This chain uses TRBV19 with TRBJ1-2; D remains unclear. Trimming cost V 2 bases and J 2 bases, with 9 bases left between them. CDR3 length: 14 amino acids. Looked up from germline, CDR1 is LNHDA and CDR2 is SQIVND (reference sequence). The CDR3 nucleotides are TGTGCCAGTAGTATAAATACAGAGAACTATGGCTACACCTTC. Its protein product is CASSINTENYGYTF.

This clone was observed a few times. This chain joins TRBV2 and TRBJ1-2; TRBD1 matches 7 bases. Germline-derived CDR1 and CDR2 are SNHLY and FYNNEI. CDR3 length: 12 amino acids. V lost 8 bases, J lost 4 bases, and 4 bases stayed unmatched. CDR3 in DNA: TGTGCCAGCCCAGGGGGTGGCTATGGCTACACCTTC. It encodes CASPGGGYGYTF.

V and J are TRBV7-2 and TRBJ1-2; 9 positions agree with TRBD1. With V trimmed by 1 base and J by 4 bases, 4 bases remained unmatched. The CDR3 sequence is 15 residues long. The germline V gene encodes CDR1 SGHTA and CDR2 FQGNSA. The CDR3 DNA sequence: TGTGCCAGCAGCTTAGACAGGGGGCCTAGCTATGGCTACACCTTC. Its protein product is CASSLDRGPSYGYTF. The full variable domain, in which reference TRBV7-2 and TRBJ1-2 provide the parts outside the CDR3, is GAGVSQSPSNKVTEKGKDVELRCDPISGHTALYWYRQSLGQGLEFLIYFQGNSAPDKSGLPSDRFSAERTGGSVSTLTIQRTQQEDSAVYLCASSLDRGPSYGYTFGSGTRLTVV.

The chain couples TRBV11-2 to TRBJ2-1; tentatively, D is TRBD2 (5 bases). V lost 6 bases and J 6 bases, leaving 15 bases between the germline ends. The CDR3 has 14 residues. Germline CDR1 SGHAT, CDR2 FQNNGV. The CDR3 region has the DNA TGTGCCAGCAGAAGGGCCAGCGGCGGCAATGAGCAGTTCTTC. This gives the protein CASRRASGGNEQFF.

V and J are TRBV7-2 and TRBJ1-1; D gene unclear. CDR1 is SGHTA and CDR2 is FQGNSA in the germline V gene. Trimming cost V 1 base and J 0 bases, with 9 bases left between them. The CDR3 sequence is 15 residues long. The CDR3 nucleotides are TGTGCCAGCAGCTTAGTGGCCAGAATGAACACTGAAGCTTTCTTT. This gives the protein CASSLVARMNTEAFF.

V is TRBV5-1 and J is TRBJ2-1; 9 bases match TRBD1. With V trimmed by 4 bases and J by 4 bases, 6 bases remained unmatched. Germline CDR1 and CDR2: SGHRS and YFSETQ. The CDR3 length is 15 residues. The DNA for the CDR3 is TGCGCCAGCAGCGGTCCGGGACAGGGATACAATGAGCAGTTCTTC. Its protein is CASSGPGQGYNEQFF. Looking up the rest from reference TRBV5-1 and TRBJ2-1 gives the full variable domain: KAGVTQTPRYLIKTRGQQVTLSCSPISGHRSVSWYQQTPGQGLQFLFEYFSETQRNKGNFPGRFSGRQFSNSRSEMNVSTLELGDSALYLCASSGPGQGYNEQFFGPGTRLTVL.

The chain combines TRBV7-2 with TRBJ1-3; no clear D. Germline V gives CDR1 SGHTA, CDR2 FQGNSA. The germline V and J ends were trimmed by 1 base and 0 bases, with 7 bases remaining between them. The CDR3 is 15 amino acids. CDR3 region: CASSLEGSSGNTIYF. CDR3 nucleotides: TGTGCCAGCAGCTTAGAGGGTAGCTCTGGAAACACCATATATTTT.

V usage is TRBV6-5 and J usage is TRBJ2-3; D perhaps matches TRBD2 (6 bases). V lost 2 bases and J lost 2, with 11 bases in between. This CDR3 has 15 residues. From germline, CDR1 is MNHEY and CDR2 SVGAGI. In nucleotides, the CDR3 is TGTGCCAGCAGTTACACGGGACTCCTCACAGATACGCAGTATTTT. Translated: CASSYTGLLTDTQYF.

This clone has a single count. The CDR3 sequence is CASSPGQKRTGELFF. DNA for the CDR3: TGTGCCAGCAGCCCGGGCCAAAAACGAACCGGGGAGCTGTTTTTT. V and J are TRBV14 and TRBJ2-2; D is ambiguous. CDR3 length: 15 residues. Germline CDR1 SGHDN, CDR2 FVKESK. V was clipped by 4 bases and J by 5 bases, with 14 bases between them.

V and J are TRBV20-1 and TRBJ2-7; D remains unclear. The CDR3 sequence is 11 residues long. V dropped 6 bases and J dropped 6 bases, with 12 bases sitting between them. CDR1 and CDR2 (germline): DFQATT, SNEGSKA (reference sequence). Here the CDR3 reads CSARTVGEQYF. CDR3 DNA: TGCAGTGCCCGTACAGTCGGCGAGCAGTACTTC.

The chain uses TRBV7-2 and TRBJ1-6; D is undetermined. The CDR3 spans 14 residues. Between the trimmed V and J ends, which lost 8 bases and 7 bases, there was a span of 15 bases. CDR1 and CDR2 (germline): SGHTA, FQGNSA. CDR3 DNA: TGTGCCAGCCGAAAAGGGCGGGAGAATTCACCCCTCCACTTT. It specifies CASRKGRENSPLHF.

The chain carries TRBV11-3 and TRBJ2-1; no reliable D call. The CDR3 loop spans 15 amino acids. Trimming shortened V by 1 base and J by 0 bases, and 7 bases separated the two germline ends. Per the germline V gene, CDR1 is SGHNT and CDR2 is YENEEA. The CDR3: CASSLVVSSYNEQFF. The CDR3 DNA reads as TGTGCCAGCAGCTTAGTAGTGAGCTCCTACAATGAGCAGTTCTTC. Supplemented by reference TRBV11-3 and TRBJ2-1, the full variable domain reads EAGVVQSPRYKIIEKKQPVAFWCNPISGHNTLYWYLQNLGQGPELLIRYENEEAVDDSQLPKDRFSAERLKGVDSTLKIQPAELGDSAVYLCASSLVVSSYNEQFFGPGTRLTVL.

This chain connects TRBV7-9 to TRBJ1-3; tentative D call: TRBD1 (5 bases). The length of the CDR3 is 16 residues. Germline CDR1 reads SEHNR; CDR2 reads FQNEAQ (reference sequence). The V and J ends lost 2 bases and 2 bases respectively, with 13 bases between them. This CDR3 is CASSLRAGSAGNTIYF. The CDR3, as DNA: TGTGCCAGCAGCTTACGGGCAGGGTCGGCTGGAAACACCATATATTTT.